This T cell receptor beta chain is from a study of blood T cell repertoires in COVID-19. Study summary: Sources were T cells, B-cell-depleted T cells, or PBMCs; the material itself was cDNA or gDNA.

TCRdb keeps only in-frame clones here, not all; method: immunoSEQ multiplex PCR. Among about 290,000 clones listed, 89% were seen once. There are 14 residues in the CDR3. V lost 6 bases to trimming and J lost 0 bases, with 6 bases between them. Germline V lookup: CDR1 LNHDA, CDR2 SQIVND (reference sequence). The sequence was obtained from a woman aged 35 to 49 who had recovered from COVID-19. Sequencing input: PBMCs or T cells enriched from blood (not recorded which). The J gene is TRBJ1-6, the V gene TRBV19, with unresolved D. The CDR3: CASRKSSYNSPLHF. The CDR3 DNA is TGTGCCAGTAGGAAGAGCTCCTATAATTCACCCCTCCACTTT.